The source of this T cell receptor (beta chain) is a study of T cells in Graves' hyperthyroidism and ophthalmopathy. Overall study: Peripheral blood was taken when the disease was first diagnosed, before any treatment began. Study-wide results and caveats: The majority of expanded thyroid clonotypes above 0.001 also appeared in blood.

This clonotype was seen many times. Its specificity is not known. There are 13 residues in the CDR3. V lost 5 bases and J 6 bases, leaving 10 bases between the germline ends. CDR1 SGHAT and CDR2 FQDESV come from the germline V gene (reference sequence). Around 9.8 ml fresh peripheral blood yielded the PBMCs. Authors of the study amplified TCR beta CDR3 regions from RNA transcripts. RT-PCR in the first round (using the HTBI primer set) targeted the TCR CDR3. Via MiXCR, TCRdb re-called the multiplex PCR reads, giving one row per CDR3 protein. The sample shows approximately 570,000 distinct CDR3 sequences, 20% of them seen only once.

This rearrangement joins TRBV11-1 to TRBJ2-2; TRBD1 might be the D (5 bases). What was sequenced was blood. The source of this sequence is a man aged 40-49 years with Graves' ophthalmopathy. The CDR3 spells CASSLDTAGELFF. For the CDR3, the DNA is TGTGCCAGCAGCCTGGACACGGCCGGGGAGCTGTTTTTT.